This TCR beta chain appears in the sequencing data of a study of blood T cell repertoires in COVID-19. The wider study: Italy, Spain and the United States were the sources of the convalescent and acute COVID-19 samples.

Original data processing: Using reference gene primer amplification, nucleated cell counts were estimated. Assay: immunoSEQ multiplex PCR; the TCRdb copy retains only in-frame clones and omits some. D and trimming were read from the DNA, whereas the V and J calls and clone size are those reported in that table. Of around 72,000 clones listed, around 81% were seen once; the top ten hold 20% to 25%. Germline lookup yields CDR1 MNHEY and CDR2 SMNVEV (reference sequence). V gave up 6 bases and J gave up 7 bases, with 15 bases separating them. The CDR3 spans 13 residues. The chain combines TRBV27 with TRBJ1-1; TRBD1 might be the D (6 bases). The source is a woman between 70 and 85 years old with acute or convalescent COVID-19. Sequenced: peripheral blood. The CDR3 DNA is TGTGCCAGCAGCCTGGTGGGGGCGGATGAAGCTTTCTTT. Its translation is CASSLVGADEAFF.